The T cell receptor (beta chain) described here comes from a study of identical twins. This clonotype was seen more than once but under ten times. Its antigen is as yet unknown. It was template switching that added a universal primer site, and there were unique molecular identifiers on the cDNA. TCRdb reanalysed the 5' RACE reads using MiXCR and keeps one entry per CDR3 protein. The sample records hundreds of thousands of distinct CDR3 sequences, over 8.5% being singletons. Broader study findings: Memory repertoires showed no such pattern, whereas abundant cord blood beta clonotypes carried fewer insertions.

The CDR3 loop spans 14 amino acids. V lost 1 base and J 3 bases, leaving 7 bases between the germline ends. Germline V gene lookup returns CDR1 LGHDT and CDR2 YNNKEL (reference sequence). These data were likewise used in another study, on yellow fever vaccine responses in identical twins.

This clonotype originated in a woman under 30 in good health. J is TRBJ1-5 and V is TRBV3-1; D is unclear. What was sequenced was PBMCs. CDR3 protein: CASSQGHLNQPQHF. The CDR3 DNA sequence: TGTGCCAGCAGCCAAGGGCACCTCAATCAGCCCCAGCATTTT.